This T cell receptor (beta chain) was captured in a study of blood T cell repertoires in COVID-19. Clones were sequenced by immunoSEQ multiplex PCR, and TCRdb holds only the in-frame ones, with some missing. The table includes tens of thousands of clones, roughly 87% detected once. Germline trimming cut 1 base from V and 0 bases from J; bases unmatched to any gene: 5. The CDR3 is 16 residues long. The V gene's germline CDR1 is LGHDT and CDR2 YNNKEL (reference sequence). The receptor comes from a man in his fifties or sixties with acute or convalescent COVID-19. The specimen sequenced was peripheral blood. The gene calls are TRBV3-1 (or the pseudogene TRBV3-2) and TRBJ2-7, with 8 nucleotides matching TRBD1. The CDR3 here is CASSQGIGTGSYEQYF. In DNA, the CDR3 is TGTGCCAGCAGCCAAGGAATCGGGACAGGCTCCTACGAGCAGTACTTC.